Below, 20 T cell receptor beta chains from the same sample are listed, as sequenced in a study of cytomegalovirus exposure and HLA in healthy donors. TCRdb keeps only in-frame clones here, not all; method: immunoSEQ multiplex PCR. The table includes hundreds of thousands of clones, roughly 84% detected once. Sequenced sample: PBMCs. These receptors were collected from a woman in her late teens or twenties in good health and CMV-seropositive.

This clone was seen only once. This chain connects TRBV4-1 to TRBJ2-1; 7 bases match TRBD2. V lost 4 bases and J lost 4; bases outside the gene matches: 7. In germline, CDR1 is MGHRA, CDR2 YSYEKL. The CDR3 runs 15 residues. CDR3 nucleotides: TGCGCCAGCAGCCCAGCTAGCGGCTTTTACAATGAGCAGTTCTTC. Translating it yields CASSPASGFYNEQFF.

J is TRBJ1-3 and V is TRBV19; 8 bases match TRBD1. V lost 5 bases, J lost 3 bases, and 12 bases stayed unmatched. The CDR3 totals 17 residues. Per germline, CDR1 LNHDA and CDR2 SQIVND (reference sequence). CDR3 DNA: TGTGCCAGTAGTCCCATGGGGCAGGGGGCTTTTGGAAACACCATATATTTT. Translated, it gives CASSPMGQGAFGNTIYF.

The chain combines TRBV30 with TRBJ2-5; D ambiguous. There are 15 residues in the CDR3. V shed 1 base and J shed 2 bases, with 14 bases lying between them. Germline assignment: CDR1 GTSNPN and CDR2 SVGIG (reference sequence). CDR3 sequence reads: CAWSARQKKQETQYF. The CDR3, as DNA: TGTGCCTGGAGTGCGCGGCAGAAAAAGCAAGAGACCCAGTACTTC. Variable domain in full (rest from reference TRBV30 and TRBJ2-5): SQTIHQWPATLVQPVGSPLSLECTVEGTSNPNLYWYRQAAGRGLQLLFYSVGIGQISSEVPQNLSASRPQDRQFILSSKKLLLSDSGFYLCAWSARQKKQETQYFGPGTRLLVL.

This clone was observed a handful of times. The chain recombines TRBV6-1 with TRBJ1-4; a weak D match, TRBD1 (5 bases). CDR3 length: 15 residues. Trimming cost V 7 bases and J 6 bases, with 18 bases left between them. CDR1 and CDR2 (germline): MNHNS, SASEGT. This chain's CDR3 is CASTQQAQTDEKLFF. DNA of the CDR3: TGTGCCAGCACTCAACAGGCACAGACCGATGAAAAACTGTTTTTT.

V usage is TRBV13 and J usage is TRBJ2-6, with D perhaps TRBD2 (6 bases). CDR3 length: 15 amino acids. Germline V gene sequence: CDR1 PRHDT, CDR2 FYEKMQ (reference sequence). V dropped 2 bases and J dropped 1 base, with 6 bases sitting between them. The CDR3, as DNA: TGTGCCAGCAGCTTACGGGAGTCTGGGGCCAACGTCCTGACTTTC. Translated, it gives CASSLRESGANVLTF.

CDR3 residues: CASSQERNRDGSGYTF. DNA for the CDR3: TGCGCCAGCAGCCAAGAACGGAACAGGGATGGAAGCGGCTACACCTTC. The rearrangement uses TRBV4-1 and TRBJ1-2, with a weak D call TRBD1 (6 bases). The CDR3 is 16 residues long. CDR1 and CDR2 (germline): MGHRA, YSYEKL. Trimming took 0 bases from V and 8 from J, leaving 19 bases between them.

The chain links TRBV5-1 to TRBJ2-7; D is perhaps TRBD1 (5 bases). The CDR3 length is 13 residues. CDR1 and CDR2 (germline): SGHRS, YFSETQ. V lost 0 bases and J 4 bases, leaving 8 bases between the germline ends. This CDR3 reads CASSLDRLYEQYF. The CDR3 bases are TGCGCCAGCAGCTTGGACAGGTTGTACGAGCAGTACTTC.

The chain recombines TRBV5-6 with TRBJ2-1, with 8 bases that match TRBD2. Germline V gene lookup returns CDR1 SGHDT and CDR2 YYEEEE. After removal of 4 bases from V and 9 bases from J, the junction contained 18 bases not matched to a gene. This CDR3 spans 17 amino acids. CDR3 DNA sequence: TGTGCCAGCAGCCGCCCCCGGGGGGGGACTATCCGTAGTGAGCAGTTCTTC. It is translated as CASSRPRGGTIRSEQFF.

J is TRBJ1-2 and V is TRBV5-6; no clear D. This CDR3 contains 15 residues. V lost 4 bases to trimming and J lost 4 bases, with 17 bases between them. Per the germline V gene, CDR1 is SGHDT and CDR2 is YYEEEE. The CDR3 nucleotides read TGTGCCAGCAGCGCCGGCGGGGTCGGAGGCTATGGCTACACCTTC. The encoded protein is CASSAGGVGGYGYTF.

The chain employs TRBV15 and TRBJ1-1, with D unresolved. Germline values: CDR1 LNHNV, CDR2 YYDKDF (reference sequence). Trimming left V 5 bases short and J 0 bases short, with 10 bases between. The CDR3 contains 14 residues. The DNA of the CDR3 is TGTGCCACCAGCTCGGGGTTTATGAACACTGAAGCTTTCTTT. Translated: CATSSGFMNTEAFF.

The V call is TRBV9, the J call TRBJ1-4; perhaps TRBD1 as D (6 bases). CDR1 SGDLS and CDR2 YYNGEE come from the germline V gene. Trimming removed 0 bases from V and 7 bases from J, with 13 bases in between. The CDR3 covers 15 residues. CDR3 in amino acids: CASSVGYRVIEKLFF. CDR3 DNA: TGTGCCAGCAGCGTAGGGTACAGGGTAATTGAAAAACTGTTTTTT.

The chain links TRBV7-6 to TRBJ1-1; no clear D gene. The CDR3 has 13 amino acids. CDR1 and CDR2 from the germline V gene are SGHVS and FNYEAQ. V dropped 1 base and J dropped 1 base, with 4 bases sitting between them. The CDR3 nucleotides are TGTGCCAGCAGCTTAGAACAGAACACTGAAGCTTTCTTT. Translating gives CASSLEQNTEAFF.

The chain's CDR3 is CASDKLDRVWNEQFF. In DNA form, the CDR3 reads TGTGCCAGCGACAAATTGGACAGGGTTTGGAATGAGCAGTTCTTC. V gene TRBV6-1 combines with J gene TRBJ2-1; 8 positions agree with TRBD1. The J segment lost 7 bases and the V segment lost 8 bases, leaving 13 bases of the junction unmatched. CDR1 is MNHNS and CDR2 is SASEGT in the germline V gene. The CDR3 spans 15 residues.

The chain recombines TRBV28 with TRBJ1-3, with D possibly matching TRBD1 (5 bases). Germline CDR1 MDHEN, CDR2 SYDVKM. V was cut by 7 bases and J by 0 bases, with 10 bases left in between. The CDR3 sequence is 14 residues long. CDR3 sequence reads: CASTLQDSGNTIYF. The CDR3 DNA reads TGTGCCAGCACCCTACAGGACTCTGGAAACACCATATATTTT.

The rearrangement uses TRBV18 and TRBJ1-2; D not certain. The CDR3 is made up of 13 amino acids. V gave up 3 bases and J gave up 1 base, with 6 bases separating them. Germline V gene sequence: CDR1 KGHSH, CDR2 LQKENI. The CDR3 sequence: CASSPNSNYGYTF. The CDR3, as DNA: TGTGCCAGCTCACCCAACAGTAACTATGGCTACACCTTC.

The chain carries TRBV28 and TRBJ2-7; 7 nucleotides match TRBD2. Unmatched junction bases numbered 16, after V lost 4 bases and J lost 7 bases. The germline V gene has CDR1 MDHEN and CDR2 SYDVKM. The CDR3 consists of 16 residues. This chain's CDR3 is CASSSPRGRGFWEQYF. The CDR3 region has the DNA TGTGCCAGCAGTTCCCCACGGGGGAGGGGTTTTTGGGAGCAGTACTTC.

As for this clone: Other DNA sequences in the same sample also yield this CDR3. This sequence joins TRBV5-1 and TRBJ2-1; no clear D. In germline, CDR1 is SGHRS, CDR2 YFSETQ. Trimming left V 0 bases short and J 0 bases short, with 7 bases between. This CDR3 is 15 amino acids long. CDR3 amino acids: CASSLGLSSYNEQFF. For the CDR3, the DNA is TGCGCCAGCAGCTTGGGCCTGAGCTCCTACAATGAGCAGTTCTTC.

This chain joins TRBV27 and TRBJ2-1; D uncertain. Per the germline V gene, CDR1 is MNHEY and CDR2 is SMNVEV (reference sequence). The CDR3 length is 10 residues. The germline V and J ends were trimmed by 4 bases and 13 bases, with 8 bases remaining between them. CDR3 sequence (DNA): TGTGCCAGCAGTTCACCTCTACAGTTCTTC. This gives the protein CASSSPLQFF.

The V and J genes are TRBV27 and TRBJ2-1; 10 nucleotides line up with TRBD2. The V segment lost 5 bases and the J segment 2 bases; nucleotides outside the gene matches: 9. Germline lookup yields CDR1 MNHEY and CDR2 SMNVEV (reference sequence). The CDR3 is 17 residues long. As DNA, the CDR3 is TGTGCCAGCAGTCCTAAAACTAGCGGGACTCCCTACAATGAGCAGTTCTTC. Translated: CASSPKTSGTPYNEQFF.

The V gene is TRBV7-8, the J gene TRBJ1-2, with TRBD1 matching over 7 bases. CDR3 size: 19 residues. Germline V gene sequence: CDR1 SGHVS, CDR2 FQNEAQ. Trimming cost V 1 base and J 4 bases; bases outside gene matches: 18. The CDR3 region has the DNA TGTGCCAGCAGCTTAGTTGGGCCGAAGACCGAACAGGGGTTCTATGGCTACACCTTC. It yields the protein CASSLVGPKTEQGFYGYTF.